The rows below give T cell receptor beta chains drawn from one sample of a study of memory CD4+ T cells and cytomegalovirus serostatus. TCRdb keeps only in-frame clones here, not all; method: immunoSEQ multiplex PCR. The repertoire holds about 92,000 clones, 80% seen once, with 3.6% in the top ten. Sequences were obtained from memory CD4+ T cells from blood. The receptor set was obtained from an adult in good health and CMV-seropositive. The CDR3 runs from the conserved cysteine through the conserved F or W. D genes are given only for firm matches. A row's size may be missing; if present it is once, few, many or a size class.

V,D,size,J,DNA,CDR3
TRBV5-6,NA,NA,TRBJ2-3,TGTGCCAGCAGCTTGTGGGCAGGGGATACGCAGTATTTT,CASSLWAGDTQYF
TRBV6-1,NA,NA,TRBJ2-5,TGTGCCAGCAGTGGTAATATACAAGAGACCCAGTACTTC,CASSGNIQETQYF
TRBV19,TRBD2,few,TRBJ2-3,TGTGCCAGTAGTGTATACGGGGGGACCACAGATACGCAGTATTTT,CASSVYGGTTDTQYF
TRBV6-1,NA,NA,TRBJ2-7,TGTGCCAGCAGTTATACGTTCGGTTACGAGCAGTACTTC,CASSYTFGYEQYF
TRBV30,TRBD1,NA,TRBJ2-3,TGTGCCTCCATCTTTATCGGACAGGCCGGGTGGGGGACGCAGTATTTT,CASIFIGQAGWGTQYF
TRBV4-2,NA,NA,TRBJ1-4,TGTGCCAGCAGCCAAGATCAAACAGGGCGGGAAAAACTGTTTTTT,CASSQDQTGREKLFF
TRBV11-2,NA,NA,TRBJ1-1,TGTGCCAGCAGCACGGCGGTGAACACTGAAGCTTTCTTT,CASSTAVNTEAFF
TRBV6-4,NA,NA,TRBJ2-3,TGTGCCAGCAGTGCTGAGGCGCGTTCAGATACGCAGTATTTT,CASSAEARSDTQYF
TRBV2,TRBD1,NA,TRBJ1-5,TGTGCCAGCAGTGGGACAGGCCCCGGGAGGTCCCAGCATTTT,CASSGTGPGRSQHF
TRBV2,TRBD2,NA,TRBJ2-3,TGTGCCAGCAGGACTAGCGGCCAAAGCACAGATACGCAGTATTTT,CASRTSGQSTDTQYF
TRBV28,NA,NA,TRBJ1-3,TGTGCCAGCACTAGTCGGTTCACCATATATTTT,CASTSRFTIYF
TRBV6-5,NA,NA,TRBJ1-1,TGTGCCAGCAGTTACTCCCTCAGGGTTGCTGAAGCTTTCTTT,CASSYSLRVAEAFF
TRBV7-9,NA,NA,TRBJ1-3,TGTGCCAGCAGCCGGCACTCTGGAAACACCATATATTTT,CASSRHSGNTIYF
TRBV5-1,TRBD1,NA,TRBJ2-3,TGCGCCAGCAACAGGGGTAGTTTAGGAGATACGCAGTATTTT,CASNRGSLGDTQYF
TRBV7-8,NA,NA,TRBJ2-1,TGTGCCAGCAGGGATCCCGGGACCTACAATGAGCAGTTCTTC,CASRDPGTYNEQFF
TRBV7-6,NA,NA,TRBJ2-7,TGTGCCAGCAGCTTAGCGGCACAGGGAGTCTACGAGCAGTACTTC,CASSLAAQGVYEQYF
TRBV28,TRBD1,NA,TRBJ1-2,TGTGCCAGCAGTTTGGACAGGGTAGATTATGGCTACACCTTC,CASSLDRVDYGYTF
TRBV19,NA,NA,TRBJ1-2,TGTGCCACCCTGTCGGGGGGTGGCTACACCTTC,CATLSGGGYTF
TRBV30,NA,NA,TRBJ1-2,TGTGCCTGGAGGCGGGGGGCGGGGTATGGCTACACCTTC,CAWRRGAGYGYTF
TRBV5-1,NA,NA,TRBJ2-5,TGCGCCAGCAGAGCCGACACCGGGAAAGAGACCCAGTACTTC,CASRADTGKETQYF
TRBV5-1,TRBD1,few,TRBJ1-4,TGCGCCAGCAGCCCGGACAGGGGAAATGAAAAACTGTTTTTT,CASSPDRGNEKLFF
TRBV5-1,TRBD1,few,TRBJ2-3,TGCGCCAGCGGACAGGGGGCCCTTAGCACAGATACGCAGTATTTT,CASGQGALSTDTQYF
TRBV6-6,NA,NA,TRBJ2-6,TGTGCCAGCAGTCGGGGGTACTCTGGGGCCAACGTCCTGACTTTC,CASSRGYSGANVLTF
TRBV28,NA,NA,TRBJ1-5,TGTGCCAGCAAAAAAACAAATAGCAATCAGCCCCAGCATTTT,CASKKTNSNQPQHF
TRBV5-6,NA,NA,TRBJ2-1,TGTGCCAGCAGCTTTGTGGACTACAATGAGCAGTTCTTC,CASSFVDYNEQFF
TRBV15,TRBD1,NA,TRBJ2-7,TGTGCCACCAGCAGGGACAGGGGAGAGAACGAGCAGTACTTC,CATSRDRGENEQYF
TRBV9,NA,few,TRBJ2-4,TGTGCCAGCAGCACAGGGTTAGGGAACATTCAGTACTTC,CASSTGLGNIQYF
TRBV30,NA,NA,TRBJ1-2,TGTGCCTGGAGTGTATGGGACTCCGACTATGGCTACACCTTC,CAWSVWDSDYGYTF
TRBV7-9,TRBD2,NA,TRBJ2-7,TGTGCCAGCAGCTTACAGGTAGCGGGCGAGCAGTACTTC,CASSLQVAGEQYF
TRBV5-6,TRBD1,once,TRBJ2-7,TGTGCCAGCAGCTTGTTGACTGGGCCCGGGACAGGGAGCTACGAGCAGTACTTC,CASSLLTGPGTGSYEQYF
TRBV5-5,TRBD2,few,TRBJ2-7,TGTGCCAGCAGCCCAGAGGATGGGACTAGCGGGGACTACGAGCAGTACTTC,CASSPEDGTSGDYEQYF
TRBV9,NA,NA,TRBJ2-1,TGTGCCAGCAGCCCTCCGCCTAGTATCGACAATGAGCAGTTCTTC,CASSPPPSIDNEQFF
TRBV5-4,NA,once,TRBJ1-1,TGTGCCAGCAGCTTCGACAGGAACACTGAAGCTTTCTTT,CASSFDRNTEAFF
TRBV7-6,NA,once,TRBJ1-3,TGTGCCAGCAGCTTAGGAGGAGATTCTGGAAACACCATATATTTT,CASSLGGDSGNTIYF
TRBV2,TRBD2,NA,TRBJ2-7,TGTGCCAGCAGTAGGGGGCCTAGCGGGAGGAGCTACGAGCAGTACTTC,CASSRGPSGRSYEQYF
TRBV5-4,NA,NA,TRBJ2-5,TGTGCCAGCAGCACACAGGGCGAGGAGACCCAGTACTTC,CASSTQGEETQYF
TRBV11-2,NA,NA,TRBJ1-1,TGTGCCAGCAGGATACAGGGAACGAACACTGAAGCTTTCTTT,CASRIQGTNTEAFF
TRBV19,TRBD1,few,TRBJ1-2,TGTGCCAGTAGTATAGCCGGGACAGGGAACGCCTATGGCTACACCTTC,CASSIAGTGNAYGYTF
TRBV28,NA,NA,TRBJ1-3,TGTGCCGGACTAGGGGGTGATGGAAACACCATATATTTT,CAGLGGDGNTIYF
TRBV6-6,NA,NA,TRBJ2-3,TGTGCCAGCAGTTACTCCCAGGGGCGCACAGATACGCAGTATTTT,CASSYSQGRTDTQYF
TRBV11-1,TRBD2,once,TRBJ2-5,TGTGCCAGCAGCTTATTAGGACTAGCGGGAGAGACCCAGTACTTC,CASSLLGLAGETQYF
TRBV19,NA,NA,TRBJ1-5,TGTGCCAGTAACGTTCAGGGATATCAGCCCCAGCATTTT,CASNVQGYQPQHF
TRBV28,NA,once,TRBJ2-5,TGTGCCAGCAGTCCGGACGGTGTAATCCAAGAGACCCAGTACTTC,CASSPDGVIQETQYF
TRBV9,TRBD1,NA,TRBJ1-2,TGTGCCAGCAGCGTAGACTCCGCAGGGGGCTATGGCTACACCTTC,CASSVDSAGGYGYTF
TRBV2,TRBD1,few,TRBJ1-2,TGTGCCAGCGGCGACAGGGGGCGCGGCTACACCTTC,CASGDRGRGYTF
TRBV5-1,NA,few,TRBJ2-7,TGCGCCAGCAGCTTGCAGGGGGGAGGGTACGAGCAGTACTTC,CASSLQGGGYEQYF
TRBV7-6,TRBD1,NA,TRBJ1-1,TGTGCCAGCAGCGCCAGGGGGACCAACACTGAAGCTTTCTTT,CASSARGTNTEAFF
TRBV7-9,NA,NA,TRBJ1-1,TGTGCCAGCGGAATACAGGGAAGGTACACTGAAGCTTTCTTT,CASGIQGRYTEAFF
TRBV5-1,TRBD1,NA,TRBJ2-2,TGCGCCAGCAGCTCGGGACAGGGGGACACCGGGGAGCTGTTTTTT,CASSSGQGDTGELFF
TRBV28,TRBD1,NA,TRBJ2-2,TGTGCCAGCAGTTTATCCGGGACAGCCAACCCCGGGGAGCTGTTTTTT,CASSLSGTANPGELFF